This TCR beta chain was found in a study of T cell repertoires and HLA-DP antigens (dated by TCRdb to 2017 to 2018). Background on the whole study: The study used an in vitro model of CD4+ T cell alloreactivity in which transduced HeLa cells presented allogeneic HLA-DP. One alloantigen differed from self by one peptide-binding groove amino acid, whereas the other differed by ten, modelling structurally similar versus dissimilar alloantigens. On average, around 200 ng of DNA went in for sorted CD137+CD4+ samples, versus roughly 1.3 ug for pre-culture CD4+ samples. The three donors, two male and one female, ranged from the 18-to-29 to the 60-to-69 age band. Study-wide conclusions, independent of this receptor: Limitations included only a few donors, a non-physiological HeLa antigen-presenting system, and the use of total CD4+ responder cells. Naive and memory CD4+ repertoires were not analysed separately. Similar clonality (about 0.41) was observed for sorted CD137+ cells against both alloantigens, and this clonality was much higher than that observed in pre-culture samples (around 0.04). An average cumulative frequency of roughly 33% against one allele and roughly 49% against the other was found for clones undetected before culture.

Trimming takes 1 base off V and 6 bases off J; junction bases not matched to a gene: 6. Reading from cysteine to phenylalanine, the CDR3 counts 15 amino acids. The sequence is cut down to CDR3 DNA, 45 bases in frame from base 1. The germline V gene yields MGHRA for CDR1 and YSYEKL for CDR2. Untouched CD4+ T cells were isolated from Ficoll-separated PBMC through negative selection with magnetic beads, and an average purity of roughly 98% was reached. Using magnetic beads, untouched CD4+ T cells were isolated from Ficoll-separated PBMC at around 98% purity, with only negligible CD8+ contamination. Peripheral blood mononuclear cells were supplied by the buffy coats of a few healthy blood donors, who served as the study donors. CMV seronegative status was shared by all three donors. The DNeasy Blood & Tissue Kit was used to extract genomic DNA. TCRB sequencing was performed on genomic DNA from sorted CD137+CD4+ cells and pre-culture CD4+ baseline samples from each subject.

There are a few counts of this clone. The target of this receptor is not known. Base qualities are not at hand, and no much larger clone is one base apart. TCRB CDR3 regions were amplified with the immunoSEQ multiplex PCR using forward primers for 54 TRBV segments and reverse primers for 13 TRBJ segments. Deep resolution, with a target of about 220,000 T cell genomes, was applied to the sequencing of pre-culture CD4+ samples. Sequencing of amplicons was performed on an Illumina HiSeq System, and 87 bp reads covering the CDR3 were generated. Concerning the study's data processing: PCR and sequencing errors in the reads were corrected, and alignment to IMGT reference sequences was used to define CDR3 regions. Synthetic template pools were used to estimate counts of templates and unique rearrangements. Clonality was computed by subtracting Pielou's evenness from 1. Richness was estimated with the Daley-Smith estimator. Repertoire overlap was measured with Morisita's index. Clones present in cultured samples but not detected in the pre-culture repertoire of the same donor were defined as low-abundance clones. The table comes from immuneACCESS by way of TCRdb, which keeps in-frame sequences with V and J called. Part of the clones is missing from these tables; in studies checked, under half for an unresolved V gene and the rest for unknown reasons. The V and J calls and the clone size are those of that table, but D and trimming were determined from the DNA. In this sample the table shows about 73,000 clones, around 80% of which occur a single time. Around 1.5% of the sample is held by the ten biggest clonotypes.

The TCR originated in a man in his 60s in good health and CMV-seronegative. The sequencing input was CD4+ T cells from PBMCs. The chain employs TRBV4-1 and TRBJ2-3; 8 bases in the junction line up with TRBD2. CDR3 region: CASSQGWGGRDTQYF. The nucleotides are TGCGCCAGCAGCCAAGGATGGGGCGGGAGGGATACGCAGTATTTT.